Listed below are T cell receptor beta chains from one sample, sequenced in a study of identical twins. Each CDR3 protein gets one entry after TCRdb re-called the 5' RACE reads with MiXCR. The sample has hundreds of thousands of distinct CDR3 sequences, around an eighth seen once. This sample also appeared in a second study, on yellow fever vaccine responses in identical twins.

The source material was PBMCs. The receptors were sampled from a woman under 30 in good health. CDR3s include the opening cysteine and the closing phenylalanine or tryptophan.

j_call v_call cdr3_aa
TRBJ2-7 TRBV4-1 CASSQDFYGGGVYEQYF
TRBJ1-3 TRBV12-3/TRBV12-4 CASQIGQPRNTIYF
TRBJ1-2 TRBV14 CASSQDRRNNYGYTF
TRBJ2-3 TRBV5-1 CASSFSGASTDTQYF
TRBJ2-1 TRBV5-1 CASSLALSGSGNEQFF
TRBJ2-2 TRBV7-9 CASSGTSGGTFTGELFF
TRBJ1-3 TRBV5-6 CASSPYKISGNTIYF
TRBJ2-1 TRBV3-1 CASSQVPGAYNEQFF
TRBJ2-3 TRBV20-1 CSAQASTDTQYF
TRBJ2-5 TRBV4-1 CASSQEVQGRETQYF
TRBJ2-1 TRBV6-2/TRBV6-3 CASSYEFESAYNEQFF
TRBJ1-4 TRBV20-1 CSASSGGTANEKLFF
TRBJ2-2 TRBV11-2 CASSLGLPGNTGELFF
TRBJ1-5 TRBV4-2 CASSHGGQGGYNQPQHF
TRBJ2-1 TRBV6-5 CASSYSIAGSYNEQFF
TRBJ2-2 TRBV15 CATSRVLARAGELFF
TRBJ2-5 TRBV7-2 CASAAGAQETQYF
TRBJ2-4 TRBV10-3 CAISDGQAGAHIQYF
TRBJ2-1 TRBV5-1 CASSFGTWRGGYNEQFF
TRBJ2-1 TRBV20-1 CSARAGTGGYNEQFF
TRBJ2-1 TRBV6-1 CASKGFEQFF
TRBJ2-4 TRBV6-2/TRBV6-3 CASSYSDYIQYF
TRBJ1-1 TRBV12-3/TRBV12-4 CASRAMEAVTEAFF
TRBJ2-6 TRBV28 CASSFGQGVTGANVLTF
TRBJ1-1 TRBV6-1 CASREQGLNTEAFF